Included here is one T cell receptor (beta chain) sequence, with context. Its antigen is not known. Germline CDR1 is SEHNR and CDR2 is FQNEAQ (reference sequence). V dropped 0 bases and J dropped 3; count of bases not matched to a gene: 5. The length of the CDR3 is 16 residues. Researchers secured at least one pre-ART and at least two post-ART PBMC samples from each donor. This entry comes from a study of long-term antiretroviral therapy in people with HIV. General study results and limits: Although diversity increased after ART, it remained lower than in transplant donor controls.

Runs used v3.0 of the immunoSEQ assay and were done at survey level. Each sample aimed for roughly 40,000-50,000 sequenced T-cell genomes. Method: immunoSEQ multiplex PCR; TCRdb's copy keeps in-frame clones and lacks some. The repertoire holds about 32,000 clones, with roughly 93% as singletons. The receptor's source is a woman between 45 and 60 years old with HIV. This chain joins TRBV7-9 and TRBJ2-7; TRBD1 aligns across 10 bases. The specimen comprised unsorted PBMCs, sampled 4.1 years after starting antiretroviral therapy. In DNA, the CDR3 is TGTGCCAGCAGCTTAGCGATGGGACAGGGGAACTACGAGCAGTACTTC. As protein: CASSLAMGQGNYEQYF. Supplemented by reference TRBV7-9 and TRBJ2-7, the full variable domain reads DTGVSQNPRHKITKRGQNVTFRCDPISEHNRLYWYRQTLGQGPEFLTYFQNEAQLEKSRLLSDRFSAERPKGSFSTLEIQRTEQGDSAMYLCASSLAMGQGNYEQYFGPGTRLTVT.